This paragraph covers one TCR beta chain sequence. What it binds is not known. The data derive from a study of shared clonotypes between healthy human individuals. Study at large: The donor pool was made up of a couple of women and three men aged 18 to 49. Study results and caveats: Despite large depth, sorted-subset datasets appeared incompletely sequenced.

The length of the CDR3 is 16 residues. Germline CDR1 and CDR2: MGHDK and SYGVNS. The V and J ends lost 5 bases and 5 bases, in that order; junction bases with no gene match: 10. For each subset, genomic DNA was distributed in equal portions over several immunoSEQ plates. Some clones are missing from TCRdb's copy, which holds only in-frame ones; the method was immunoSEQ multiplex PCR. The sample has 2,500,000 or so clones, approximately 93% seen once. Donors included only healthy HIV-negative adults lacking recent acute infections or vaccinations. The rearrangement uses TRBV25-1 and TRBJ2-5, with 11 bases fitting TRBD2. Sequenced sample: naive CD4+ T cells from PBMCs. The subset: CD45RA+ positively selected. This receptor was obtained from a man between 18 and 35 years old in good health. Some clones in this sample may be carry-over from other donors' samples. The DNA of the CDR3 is TGTGCCAGCAGTATGTTAGCGGGAGGGCGGGCGGAGACCCAGTACTTC. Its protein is CASSMLAGGRAETQYF.